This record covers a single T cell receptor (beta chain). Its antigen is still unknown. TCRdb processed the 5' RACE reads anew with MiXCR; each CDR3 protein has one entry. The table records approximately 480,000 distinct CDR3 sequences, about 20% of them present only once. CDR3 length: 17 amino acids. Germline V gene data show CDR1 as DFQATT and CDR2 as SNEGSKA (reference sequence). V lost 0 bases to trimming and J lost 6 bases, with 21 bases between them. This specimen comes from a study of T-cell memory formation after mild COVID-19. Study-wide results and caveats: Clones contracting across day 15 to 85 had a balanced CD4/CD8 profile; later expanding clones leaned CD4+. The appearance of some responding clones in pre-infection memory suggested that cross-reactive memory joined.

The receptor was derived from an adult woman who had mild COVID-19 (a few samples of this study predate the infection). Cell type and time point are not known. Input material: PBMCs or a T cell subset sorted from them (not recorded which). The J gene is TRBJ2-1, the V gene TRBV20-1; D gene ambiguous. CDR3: CSARDPTSVGSGNEQFF. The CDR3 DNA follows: TGCAGTGCTAGAGATCCGACATCCGTGGGGTCAGGCAATGAGCAGTTCTTC.